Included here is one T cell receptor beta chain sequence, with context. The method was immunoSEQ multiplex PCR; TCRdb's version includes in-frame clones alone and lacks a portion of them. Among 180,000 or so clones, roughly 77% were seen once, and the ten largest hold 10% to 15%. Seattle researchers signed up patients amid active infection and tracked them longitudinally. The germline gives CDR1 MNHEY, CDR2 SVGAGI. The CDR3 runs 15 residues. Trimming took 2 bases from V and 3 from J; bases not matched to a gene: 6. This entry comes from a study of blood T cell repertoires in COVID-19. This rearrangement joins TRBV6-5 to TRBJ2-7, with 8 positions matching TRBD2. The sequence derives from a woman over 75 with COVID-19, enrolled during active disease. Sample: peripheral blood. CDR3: CASSYAGGTGYEQYF. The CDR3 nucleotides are TGTGCCAGCAGTTACGCGGGGGGAACGGGCTACGAGCAGTACTTC.